One sample yielded the 18 T cell receptor beta chains listed below, sequenced in a study of T cell changes during pregnancy in multiple sclerosis. Some clones are missing from TCRdb's copy, which holds only in-frame ones; the method was immunoSEQ multiplex PCR. The table records under 130,000 clones, 80% to 95% of them present only once. The specimen comprised peripheral blood, sampled after pregnancy. These receptor sequences come from a female donor with multiple sclerosis, enrolled in a pregnancy study.

This clone showed up just once. The V call is TRBV18, the J call TRBJ1-1; 7 nucleotides line up with TRBD1. Trimming at V came to 7 bases and at J to 5 bases, leaving 19 bases not matched to a gene. Germline lookup yields CDR1 KGHSH and CDR2 LQKENI. CDR3 length: 17 residues. The CDR3 DNA is TGTGCCAGCTTACTTATCCGGGACAGCTTAGGGGGGACTGAAGCTTTCTTT. This gives the protein CASLLIRDSLGGTEAFF.

The chain is built from TRBV7-9 and TRBJ2-5, with D perhaps matching TRBD2 (5 bases). The ends were cut back, 0 bases at V and 6 bases at J, with 20 bases in the middle. CDR1 is SEHNR and CDR2 is FQNEAQ in the germline V gene (reference sequence). The CDR3 totals 17 residues. The CDR3 coding sequence is TGTGCCAGCAGCTTAGCGTCTGAGGGCCCAACGTCACAGACCCAGTACTTC. Residues: CASSLASEGPTSQTQYF. Drawing the rest from reference TRBV7-9 and TRBJ2-5, the complete variable domain is DTGVSQNPRHKITKRGQNVTFRCDPISEHNRLYWYRQTLGQGPEFLTYFQNEAQLEKSRLLSDRFSAERPKGSFSTLEIQRTEQGDSAMYLCASSLASEGPTSQTQYFGPGTRLLVL.

This chain uses TRBV30 with TRBJ1-2; no clear D gene. Germline V gene data show CDR1 as GTSNPN and CDR2 as SVGIG (reference sequence). The length of the CDR3 is 11 residues. V was clipped by 1 base and J by 5 bases, with 5 bases between them. The CDR3 loop reads CAWSARYGYTF. The CDR3 DNA sequence: TGTGCCTGGAGTGCTCGTTATGGCTACACCTTC.

The V call is TRBV5-1, the J call TRBJ1-4; 7 bases map to TRBD1. This CDR3 is 15 amino acids long. Germline V gene sequence: CDR1 SGHRS, CDR2 YFSETQ. J lost 5 bases, V lost 5 bases, and 9 bases had no gene match. The CDR3 reads CASRRGTEINEKLFF. Here the CDR3 DNA reads TGCGCCAGCAGGAGAGGGACAGAAATCAATGAAAAACTGTTTTTT.

The chain joins TRBV19 to TRBJ2-3; D not certain. V shed 5 bases and J shed 7 bases, with 13 bases lying between them. Germline V gene lookup returns CDR1 LNHDA and CDR2 SQIVND (reference sequence). The CDR3 sequence is 13 residues long. The CDR3 DNA reads as TGTGCCAGTAGTGCGATGTCCCCCCATACGCAGTATTTT. It specifies CASSAMSPHTQYF.

This chain joins TRBV9 and TRBJ1-2; D possibly corresponds to TRBD1 (5 bases). Deletions cut 0 bases from V and 8 bases from J, with 14 bases between. CDR1 is SGDLS, CDR2 YYNGEE, per germline. This CDR3 comprises 14 residues. CDR3 DNA: TGTGCCAGCAGCGTAGTACAGGCGGCGGAGGGCTACACCTTC. Translated, it gives CASSVVQAAEGYTF. Complete variable domain (other parts from reference TRBV9 and TRBJ1-2): DSGVTQTPKHLITATGQRVTLRCSPRSGDLSVYWYQQSLDQGLQFLIQYYNGEERAKGNILERFSAQQFPDLHSELNLSSLELGDSALYFCASSVVQAAEGYTFGSGTRLTVV.

The V gene is TRBV18, the J gene TRBJ1-1; D is perhaps TRBD1 (6 bases). Trimming removed 3 bases at V and 0 bases at J, with 11 bases between. The CDR3 length is 15 residues. The germline gives CDR1 KGHSH, CDR2 LQKENI. CDR3 sequence reads: CASSPRGGVNTEAFF. The CDR3 region has the DNA TGTGCCAGCTCACCTAGGGGGGGCGTGAACACTGAAGCTTTCTTT.

This chain uses TRBV6-5 with TRBJ2-7, with D possibly being TRBD1 (5 bases). The CDR3 spans 15 residues. Trimming removed 2 bases from V and 2 bases from J, with 13 bases in between. The germline V gene encodes CDR1 MNHEY and CDR2 SVGAGI. CDR3 nucleotide sequence: TGTGCCAGCAGTTACGTGTCTACAGGTGCCTACGAGCAGTACTTC. Encoded protein: CASSYVSTGAYEQYF.

V usage is TRBV30 and J usage is TRBJ2-7; 9 nucleotides match TRBD2. The germline CDR1 and CDR2 sequences are GTSNPN and SVGIG (reference sequence). This CDR3 comprises 13 residues. The ends lost 7 bases at V and 10 bases at J; junction bases unmatched: 14. CDR3 nucleotide sequence: TGTGCCTCAAGGGAAGCGGGGGGCCCCGTCCAGTACTTC. It codes for CASREAGGPVQYF.

The chain recombines TRBV6-1 with TRBJ2-3, with no clear D. This CDR3 has 15 residues. CDR1 is MNHNS and CDR2 is SASEGT in the germline V gene. The V end lost 2 bases, the J end lost 2 bases, and 11 bases lay between the germline ends. The chain's CDR3 is CASSESVRFTDTQYF. The CDR3 DNA reads as TGTGCCAGCAGTGAATCCGTCAGGTTCACAGATACGCAGTATTTT.

The V call is TRBV10-3, the J call TRBJ1-2; TRBD1 matches 12 bases. There are 18 residues in the CDR3. V was pared by 7 bases and J by 8 bases, with 20 bases of the junction left unmatched. Germline V lookup: CDR1 ENHRY, CDR2 SYGVKD. The CDR3 region is CAIKTPGQGAPGDGGYTF. The CDR3 nucleotides read TGTGCCATCAAGACACCGGGACAGGGGGCGCCGGGAGACGGGGGCTACACCTTC.

This clone has a single count. This chain joins TRBV9 and TRBJ2-7, with D possibly being TRBD1 (8 bases). CDR1 is SGDLS, CDR2 YYNGEE, per germline. CDR3 length: 14 residues. The germline V and J ends were trimmed by 3 bases and 7 bases, with 17 bases remaining between them. The chain's CDR3 is CASSEGHRGGEQYF. CDR3 coding DNA: TGTGCCAGCAGCGAGGGTCACAGGGGGGGTGAGCAGTACTTC. The full variable domain, its missing parts supplied by reference TRBV9 and TRBJ2-7, is DSGVTQTPKHLITATGQRVTLRCSPRSGDLSVYWYQQSLDQGLQFLIQYYNGEERAKGNILERFSAQQFPDLHSELNLSSLELGDSALYFCASSEGHRGGEQYFGPGTRLTVT.

This chain connects TRBV6-5 to TRBJ1-6; D is uncertain. CDR1 is MNHEY, CDR2 SVGAGI, per germline. The CDR3 has 14 residues. The V gene lost 0 bases and the J gene lost 11 bases, with 11 bases spanning the gap. The CDR3 spells CASSYSGESTPLHF. CDR3 DNA: TGTGCCAGCAGTTACTCGGGCGAGTCTACACCCCTCCACTTT.

This chain joins TRBV2 and TRBJ1-2, with 7 nucleotides matching TRBD1. The V gene end was trimmed by 7 bases and the J gene end by 8 bases; junction bases not matched to a gene: 16. CDR3 length: 15 amino acids. Per germline, CDR1 SNHLY and CDR2 FYNNEI. CDR3 in DNA: TGTGCCAGCATGGGGCCCAGACAGGGCGGCGGAGGCTACACCTTC. This codes for CASMGPRQGGGGYTF.

Only one count was recorded for this clone. The rearrangement uses TRBV2 and TRBJ1-6, with TRBD1 as a possible D gene (6 bases). V lost 8 bases and J 1 base, leaving 18 bases between the germline ends. The length of the CDR3 is 17 residues. Germline assignment: CDR1 SNHLY and CDR2 FYNNEI. The CDR3 DNA reads as TGTGCCAGCGGCGGGCAGGGGTTCGGGTCCTATAATTCACCCCTCCACTTT. Its translation: CASGGQGFGSYNSPLHF. Combining the CDR3 with reference TRBV2 and TRBJ1-6 gives the whole variable domain EPEVTQTPSHQVTQMGQEVILRCVPISNHLYFYWYRQILGQKVEFLVSFYNNEISEKSEIFDDQFSVERPDGSNFTLKIRSTKLEDSAMYFCASGGQGFGSYNSPLHFGNGTRLTVT.

The rearrangement uses TRBV5-1 and TRBJ2-7, with D tentatively TRBD2 (6 bases). The CDR3 contains 15 residues. The germline V and J ends were trimmed by 2 bases and 5 bases, with 17 bases remaining between them. The germline gives CDR1 SGHRS, CDR2 YFSETQ. DNA for the CDR3: TGCGCCAGCAGCTTCGCCCGCGGGGTGGTGGACGAGCAGTACTTC. Amino acids: CASSFARGVVDEQYF.

The chain is built from TRBV7-3 and TRBJ2-3; 8 bases are a match to TRBD2. Germline V gene lookup returns CDR1 SGHTA and CDR2 FQGTGA. This CDR3 comprises 14 residues. With V trimmed by 5 bases and J by 4 bases, 5 bases remained unmatched. CDR3 in DNA: TGTGCCAGCAGCCAGATAGCGGGGCCAGATACGCAGTATTTT. This sequence encodes CASSQIAGPDTQYF.

This chain links TRBV4-2 with TRBJ1-5; 7 bases fit TRBD1. The CDR3 is made up of 15 amino acids. Germline CDR1 LGHNA, CDR2 YNFKEQ. V shed 4 bases and J 6 bases; nucleotides not matched to a gene: 9. The CDR3 protein is CASSLKTGASQPQHF. The CDR3 DNA reads TGTGCCAGCAGCCTTAAAACAGGGGCCAGTCAGCCCCAGCATTTT.